The present T cell receptor (beta chain) was sequenced within a study of control samples from healthy donors and cancer patients (TCRdb year 2020). About this clone: Its cognate antigen has yet to be identified. Base qualities are not provided; no much larger clone lies one nucleotide away.

The library was made by the immunoSEQ multiplex PCR assay. Not all clones reach the TCRdb copy of this immuneACCESS table, which keeps in-frame sequences only. Checked studies attribute under half of the gap to unresolved V genes and leave the rest unexplained. The sample data list approximately 120,000 clones, and approximately 90% of these were observed just once. The ten top clones hold 17% of the sample. CDR1 and CDR2 are read off the germline V gene (reference sequence) as LNHDA and SQIVND. There are 15 amino acids in the CDR3, from cysteine to phenylalanine inclusive. The sequence is cut down to CDR3 DNA, 45 bases in frame from base 1. Trimming takes 6 bases from V and 4 bases from J, and the germline ends sit 15 bases apart.

Input material: blood. The chain joins TRBV19 to TRBJ2-2; possibly the D gene is TRBD2, per 5 matching bases. The source is a woman in her forties or fifties in good health. The nucleotide sequence reads TGTGCCAGTAGGCAGGACCTTGGGAGCACCGGGGAGCTGTTTTTT. Its translation is CASRQDLGSTGELFF.